This T cell receptor beta chain was observed in a study of blood T cell repertoires in COVID-19. Looking at the study overall: The cDNA or gDNA used as material had been derived from T cells, B-cell-depleted T cells, or PBMCs.

The CDR3 extends over 12 amino acids. Between the trimmed V and J ends, which lost 5 bases and 7 bases, there was a span of 10 bases. The germline CDR1 and CDR2 sequences are KGHDR and SFDVKD. This table comes from immunoSEQ multiplex PCR, and its TCRdb copy is limited to in-frame clones, with some not included. The repertoire includes 200,000 to 250,000 clones, about 83% of them detected once, and approximately 7.4% sits in the top ten. The chain combines TRBV24-1 with TRBJ1-2, with D maybe TRBD1 (6 bases). This TCR was sampled from a woman aged 45-65 years with acute or convalescent COVID-19. Sample: peripheral blood. CDR3 nucleotide sequence: TGTGCCACCAGTGCAGGGGAAGGTGGCTACACCTTC. Its translation: CATSAGEGGYTF.